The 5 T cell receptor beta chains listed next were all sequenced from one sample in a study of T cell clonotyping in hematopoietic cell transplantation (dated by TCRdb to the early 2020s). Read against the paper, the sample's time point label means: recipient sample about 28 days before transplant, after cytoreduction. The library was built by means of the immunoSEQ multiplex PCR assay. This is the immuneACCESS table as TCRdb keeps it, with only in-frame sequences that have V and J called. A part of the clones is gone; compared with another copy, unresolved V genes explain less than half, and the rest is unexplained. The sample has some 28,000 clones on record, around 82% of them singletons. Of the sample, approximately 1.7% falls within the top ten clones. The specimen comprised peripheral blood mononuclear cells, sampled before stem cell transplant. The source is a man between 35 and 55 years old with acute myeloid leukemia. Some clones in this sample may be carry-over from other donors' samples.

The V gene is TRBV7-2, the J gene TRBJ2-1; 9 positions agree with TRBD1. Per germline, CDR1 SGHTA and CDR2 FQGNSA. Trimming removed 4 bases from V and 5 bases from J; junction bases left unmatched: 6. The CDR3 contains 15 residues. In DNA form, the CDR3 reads TGTGCCAGCAGCTCGAGGGGGACAGGGAACAATGAGCAGTTCTTC. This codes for CASSSRGTGNNEQFF. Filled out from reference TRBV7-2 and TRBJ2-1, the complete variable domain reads GAGVSQSPSNKVTEKGKDVELRCDPISGHTALYWYRQSLGQGLEFLIYFQGNSAPDKSGLPSDRFSAERTGGSVSTLTIQRTQQEDSAVYLCASSSRGTGNNEQFFGPGTRLTVL.

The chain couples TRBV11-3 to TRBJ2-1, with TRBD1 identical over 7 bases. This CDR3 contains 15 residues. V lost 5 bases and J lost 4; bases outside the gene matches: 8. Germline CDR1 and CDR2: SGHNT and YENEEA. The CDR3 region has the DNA TGTGCCAGCAGCCCGAATCCGGGACAGTACAATGAGCAGTTCTTC. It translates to CASSPNPGQYNEQFF. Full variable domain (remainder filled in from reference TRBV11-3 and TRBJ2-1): EAGVVQSPRYKIIEKKQPVAFWCNPISGHNTLYWYLQNLGQGPELLIRYENEEAVDDSQLPKDRFSAERLKGVDSTLKIQPAELGDSAVYLCASSPNPGQYNEQFFGPGTRLTVL.

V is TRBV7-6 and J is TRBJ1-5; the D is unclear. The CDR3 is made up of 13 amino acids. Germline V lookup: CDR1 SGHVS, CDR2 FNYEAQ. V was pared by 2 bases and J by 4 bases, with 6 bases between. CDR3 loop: CASSLQENQPQHF. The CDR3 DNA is TGTGCCAGCAGCTTACAGGAGAATCAGCCCCAGCATTTT.

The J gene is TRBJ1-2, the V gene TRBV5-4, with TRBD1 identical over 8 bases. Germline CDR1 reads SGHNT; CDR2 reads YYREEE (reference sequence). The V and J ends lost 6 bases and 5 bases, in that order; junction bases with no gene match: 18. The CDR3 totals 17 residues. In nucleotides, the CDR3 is TGTGCCAGCACATCCCGGACAGGGCGGGCTGGGGGATATGGCTACACCTTC. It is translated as CASTSRTGRAGGYGYTF.

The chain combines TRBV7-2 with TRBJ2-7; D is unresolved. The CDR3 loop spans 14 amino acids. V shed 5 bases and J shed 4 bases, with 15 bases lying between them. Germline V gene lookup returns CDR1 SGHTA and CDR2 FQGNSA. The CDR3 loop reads CASSPGHQSYEQYF. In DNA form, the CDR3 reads TGTGCCAGCAGCCCCGGGCACCAATCTTACGAGCAGTACTTC.